The 20 T cell receptor beta chains listed next were all sequenced from one sample in a study of blood T cells in healthy people across ages (dated by TCRdb to 2014 to 2015). The receptor library was made with 5' RACE. For sequencing, an Illumina HiSeq 2500 was employed. A second about 7 to 12 cycle PCR used a sample-barcoded 5' primer and a J-beta primer mix. The public reads were run again by TCRdb, first through fastp at Q25 and then through MiXCR, and only productive beta chains were kept. Here each entry gathers all rows of one CDR3 protein and keeps the most common genes and DNA. The sample has approximately 700,000 distinct CDR3 sequences on record, 32% of them singletons. The top ten constitute over 15% of the sample. Sequenced material: blood. These receptors originate from a woman of 80 years or more in good health. Donor details come from another sample of the same person, matched by shared clones.

To note about this clonotype: An end of the junction does not agree with germline; a read error may underlie this. The chain links TRBV15 to TRBJ2-1, with a weak D call TRBD2 (5 bases). Looked up from germline, CDR1 is LNHNV and CDR2 is YYDKDF (reference sequence). This CDR3 comprises 12 residues. Here the CDR3 reads CATSPLGSEQVF. CDR3 in DNA: TGTGCCACCAGCCCATTAGGGAGTGAGCAGGTCTTC.

The V gene is TRBV6-1, the J gene TRBJ1-6; D remains ambiguous. Germline CDR1 is MNHNS and CDR2 is SASEGT. Trimming took off 2 bases at V and 6 bases at J, with 14 bases between the two ends. The CDR3 is made up of 16 amino acids. The CDR3 is CASSERELRFNSPLHF. The DNA for the CDR3 is TGTGCCAGCAGTGAAAGGGAGTTACGGTTTAATTCACCCCTCCACTTT.

The gene calls are TRBV30 and TRBJ2-2; D assignment may be TRBD1 or TRBD2 (5 bases each). V lost 1 base and J lost 1, with 7 bases in between. Germline CDR1 is GTSNPN and CDR2 is SVGIG (reference sequence). The CDR3 runs to 14 residues. As DNA, the CDR3 is TGTGCCTGGAGTGGAGGGGTGAACACCGGGGAGCTGTTTTTT. It codes for CAWSGGVNTGELFF.

The chain couples TRBV10-3 to TRBJ1-2, with 7 bases aligning to TRBD1. The CDR3 is made up of 14 amino acids. Trimming at V came to 5 bases and at J to 1 base, leaving 4 bases not matched to a gene. Germline CDR1 ENHRY, CDR2 SYGVKD. This chain's CDR3 is CAISSDRHNYGYTF. The CDR3 nucleotides are TGTGCCATCAGTTCGGACAGGCATAACTATGGCTACACCTTC.

V usage is TRBV5-5 and J usage is TRBJ2-7, with 8 bases lining up with TRBD1. This CDR3 region has 16 residues. Germline V CDR1 and CDR2: SGHKS, YYEKEE (reference sequence). Unmatched junction bases numbered 19, after V lost 4 bases and J lost 10 bases. CDR3 sequence reads: CASSPRQGAGREAQYF. The DNA of the CDR3 is TGTGCCAGCAGCCCAAGGCAGGGGGCAGGACGAGAGGCCCAGTACTTC.

This clonotype was picked up many times. The rearrangement links TRBV5-1 to TRBJ2-3; D perhaps matches TRBD1 (5 bases). The CDR3 has 15 amino acids. V was pared by 0 bases and J by 3 bases, with 11 bases between. The germline gives CDR1 SGHRS, CDR2 YFSETQ. CDR3 in amino acids: CASSLDAQGTDTQYF. DNA for the CDR3: TGCGCCAGCAGCTTGGATGCCCAGGGAACAGATACGCAGTATTTT.

This clonotype was recorded at least ten times. The rearrangement joins TRBV20-1 to TRBJ2-6; maybe TRBD1 (5 bases). The CDR3 covers 15 residues. The ends were cut back, 2 bases at V and 0 bases at J, with 8 bases in the middle. Germline CDR1 is DFQATT and CDR2 is SNEGSKA (reference sequence). The CDR3 region is CSARSGNSGANVLTF. The CDR3 DNA sequence: TGCAGTGCTAGATCAGGGAACTCTGGGGCCAACGTCCTGACTTTC.

This clonotype was counted at least ten times. The V call is TRBV5-1, the J call TRBJ1-4; no definite D call. This CDR3 is built from 13 residues. CDR1 and CDR2 (germline): SGHRS, YFSETQ. V lost 3 bases, J lost 6 bases, and 9 bases lay in between. The CDR3: CASSSNGYEKLFF. CDR3 DNA: TGCGCCAGCAGCTCAAACGGATATGAAAAACTGTTTTTT.

This clonotype was seen many times. A clone one base away is much larger, so this may be a read error. V usage is TRBV5-1 and J usage is TRBJ2-3, with a tentative D call TRBD2 (5 bases). The CDR3 runs 14 residues. Germline assignment: CDR1 SGHRS and CDR2 YFSETQ. Trimming cost V 3 bases and J 6 bases, with 14 bases left between them. The CDR3 region is CASSWAGLADTQYF. CDR3 DNA sequence: TGCGCCAGCAGCTGGGCCGGGTTAGCGGATACGCAGTATTTT. The full variable domain, in which reference TRBV5-1 and TRBJ2-3 provide the parts outside the CDR3, is KAGVTQTPRYLIKTRGQQVTLSCSPISGHRSVSWYQQTPGQGLQFLFEYFSETQRNKGNFPGRFSGRQFSNSRSEMNVSTLELGDSALYLCASSWAGLADTQYFGPGTRLTVL.

This clonotype was seen ten or more times. This chain uses TRBV6-1 with TRBJ2-7; D remains ambiguous. The germline gives CDR1 MNHNS, CDR2 SASEGT. The germline V and J ends were trimmed by 6 bases and 0 bases, with 15 bases remaining between them. The CDR3 runs 15 residues. This chain's CDR3 is CASRVTSTPSYEQYF. As DNA, the CDR3 is TGTGCCAGCAGGGTTACCAGTACCCCCTCCTACGAGCAGTACTTC.

This clonotype has only a few counts. The chain couples TRBV11-2 to TRBJ1-2; TRBD1 aligns across 7 bases. Germline V gene data show CDR1 as SGHAT and CDR2 as FQNNGV. V was clipped by 2 bases and J by 0 bases; unmatched bases: 9. The CDR3 is 17 residues long. The CDR3 region has the DNA TGTGCCAGCAGCTTAATAGCGGGACAGCAGGCTAACTATGGCTACACCTTC. Translating it yields CASSLIAGQQANYGYTF.

This clonotype occurred many times. The genes are TRBV20-1 and TRBJ2-7; the D call may be TRBD1 or TRBD2 (5 bases each). V gave up 7 bases and J gave up 3 bases, with 16 bases separating them. The CDR3 is 13 amino acids. Germline V CDR1 and CDR2: DFQATT, SNEGSKA (reference sequence). CDR3 protein: CSGVRGRGYEQYF. The CDR3 DNA reads TGCAGTGGTGTACGGGGCCGCGGCTACGAGCAGTACTTC.

This clonotype has ten or more counts. The rearrangement joins TRBV28 to TRBJ2-3, with TRBD2 matching 7 bases. With 8 bases clipped from V and 3 bases from J, the junction kept 11 bases outside the gene matches. Germline values: CDR1 MDHEN, CDR2 SYDVKM. CDR3 length: 15 amino acids. The CDR3 spells CASAGRRGTTDTQYF. DNA for the CDR3: TGTGCCAGCGCAGGGAGGCGGGGGACTACAGATACGCAGTATTTT.

In this sample, this clonotype turned up many times. CDR3 nucleotide sequence: TGCGCCAGCAGCCAAGAGGGACCGGGGAACACTGAAGCTTTCTTT. It specifies CASSQEGPGNTEAFF. This chain uses TRBV4-1 with TRBJ1-1; perhaps TRBD1 as D (5 bases). This CDR3 comprises 15 residues. The V gene's germline CDR1 is MGHRA and CDR2 YSYEKL. Trimming left V 0 bases short and J 1 base short, with 9 bases between.

This clonotype was counted ten times or more. This chain uses TRBV6-5 with TRBJ1-1; D is unresolved. CDR3 length equals 12 residues. The germline CDR1 and CDR2 sequences are MNHEY and SVGAGI. V shed 3 bases and J shed 8 bases, with 10 bases lying between them. The CDR3 spells CASSYREGEAFF. CDR3 coding DNA: TGTGCCAGCAGTTATAGGGAGGGCGAAGCTTTCTTT.

The chain links TRBV4-2 to TRBJ1-4; D ambiguous. V was pared by 1 base and J by 5 bases, with 14 bases between. Per the germline V gene, CDR1 is LGHNA and CDR2 is YNFKEQ. The CDR3 runs 16 residues. This CDR3 reads CASSQGSDLRNEKLFF. The CDR3 nucleotides read TGTGCCAGCAGCCAAGGGTCGGACCTGAGGAATGAAAAACTGTTTTTT.

The chain recombines TRBV11-2 with TRBJ2-3, with 13 bases lining up with TRBD2. There are 16 residues in the CDR3. Trimming cost V 3 bases and J 4 bases; bases outside gene matches: 4. Germline values: CDR1 SGHAT, CDR2 FQNNGV. CDR3 residues: CASSLSTSGGADTQYF. The CDR3 coding sequence is TGTGCCAGCAGCTTGTCTACTAGCGGGGGGGCAGATACGCAGTATTTT.

This chain uses TRBV12-3 or TRBV12-4 with TRBJ1-2; 9 bases agree with TRBD1. The CDR3 consists of 16 residues. V was clipped by 2 bases and J by 1 base; unmatched bases: 5. CDR3 nucleotide sequence: TGTGCCAGCAGTTTAACCTGGACAGGGGTTAACTATGGCTACACCTTC. It translates to CASSLTWTGVNYGYTF.

This clonotype has at least ten counts. The rearrangement uses TRBV20-1 and TRBJ2-5; no clear D. CDR1 is DFQATT, CDR2 SNEGSKA, per germline (reference sequence). The CDR3 runs to 11 residues. The V end lost 0 bases, the J end lost 4 bases, and 3 bases lay between the germline ends. The CDR3 nucleotides read TGCAGTGCTAGAGATGCAGAGACCCAGTACTTC. Protein sequence: CSARDAETQYF.

This clonotype was observed a handful of times. The chain joins TRBV6-1 to TRBJ2-3; D gene unclear. This CDR3 is built from 14 residues. Germline assignment: CDR1 MNHNS and CDR2 SASEGT. The ends were cut back, 4 bases at V and 0 bases at J, with 8 bases in the middle. The CDR3 nucleotides read TGTGCCAGCAGTGGACCTACTAGCACAGATACGCAGTATTTT. As protein: CASSGPTSTDTQYF.